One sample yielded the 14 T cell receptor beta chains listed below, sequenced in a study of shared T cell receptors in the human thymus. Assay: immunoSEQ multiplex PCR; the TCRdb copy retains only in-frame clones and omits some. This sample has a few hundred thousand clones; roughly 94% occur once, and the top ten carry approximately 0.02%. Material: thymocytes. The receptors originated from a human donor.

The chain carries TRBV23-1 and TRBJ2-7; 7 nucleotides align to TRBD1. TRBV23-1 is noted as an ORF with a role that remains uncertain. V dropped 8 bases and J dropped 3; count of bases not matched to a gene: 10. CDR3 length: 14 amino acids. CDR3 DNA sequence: TGCGCCAGCTCCCCAAATTGGGACAGCTACGAGCAGTACTTC. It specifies CASSPNWDSYEQYF.

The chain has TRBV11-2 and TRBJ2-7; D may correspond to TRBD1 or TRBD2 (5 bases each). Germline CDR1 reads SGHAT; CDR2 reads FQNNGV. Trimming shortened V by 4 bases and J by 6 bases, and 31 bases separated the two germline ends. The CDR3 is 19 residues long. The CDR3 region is CASSSVRPGRNPFYPEQYF. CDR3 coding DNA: TGTGCCAGCAGCTCAGTTCGTCCGGGACGAAATCCCTTCTACCCCGAGCAGTACTTC.

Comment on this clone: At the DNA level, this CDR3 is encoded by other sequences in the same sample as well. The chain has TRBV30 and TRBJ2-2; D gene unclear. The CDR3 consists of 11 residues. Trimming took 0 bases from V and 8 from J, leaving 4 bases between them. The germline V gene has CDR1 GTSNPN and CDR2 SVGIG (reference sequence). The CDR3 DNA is TGTGCCTGGAGTGTGACGGGGGAGCTGTTTTTT. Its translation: CAWSVTGELFF.

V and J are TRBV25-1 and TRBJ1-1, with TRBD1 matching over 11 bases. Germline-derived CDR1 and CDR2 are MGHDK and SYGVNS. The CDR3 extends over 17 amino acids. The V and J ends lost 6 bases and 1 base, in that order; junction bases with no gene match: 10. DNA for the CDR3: TGTGCCAGCAGGCCCATGCGGGACAGGGGGACGAACACTGAAGCTTTCTTT. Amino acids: CASRPMRDRGTNTEAFF.

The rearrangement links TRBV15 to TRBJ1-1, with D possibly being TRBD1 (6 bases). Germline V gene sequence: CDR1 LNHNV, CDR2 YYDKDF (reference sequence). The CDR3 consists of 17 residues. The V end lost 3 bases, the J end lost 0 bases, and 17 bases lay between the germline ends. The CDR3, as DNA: TGTGCCACCAGCAGGGACCCTCAGGGGTTTTTGAACACTGAAGCTTTCTTT. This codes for CATSRDPQGFLNTEAFF.

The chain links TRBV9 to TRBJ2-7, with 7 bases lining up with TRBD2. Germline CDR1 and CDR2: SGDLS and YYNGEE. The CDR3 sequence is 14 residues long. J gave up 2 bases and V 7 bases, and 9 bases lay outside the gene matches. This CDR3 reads CASSAGTKTYEQYF. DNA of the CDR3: TGTGCCAGCTCAGCCGGGACTAAAACCTACGAGCAGTACTTC.

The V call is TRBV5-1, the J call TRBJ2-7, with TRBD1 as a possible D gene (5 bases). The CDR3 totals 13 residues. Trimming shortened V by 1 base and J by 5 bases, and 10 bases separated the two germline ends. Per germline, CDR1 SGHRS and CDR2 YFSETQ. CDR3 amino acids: CASSLYAGHEQYF. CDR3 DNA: TGCGCCAGCAGCTTGTATGCAGGGCACGAGCAGTACTTC. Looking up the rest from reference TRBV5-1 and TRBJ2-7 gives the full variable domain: KAGVTQTPRYLIKTRGQQVTLSCSPISGHRSVSWYQQTPGQGLQFLFEYFSETQRNKGNFPGRFSGRQFSNSRSEMNVSTLELGDSALYLCASSLYAGHEQYFGPGTRLTVT.

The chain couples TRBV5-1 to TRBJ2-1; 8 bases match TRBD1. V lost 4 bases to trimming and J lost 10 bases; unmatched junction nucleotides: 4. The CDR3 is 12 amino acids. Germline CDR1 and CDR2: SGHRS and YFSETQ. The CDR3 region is CASSARTGEQFF. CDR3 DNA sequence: TGCGCCAGCAGCGCTCGGACAGGGGAGCAGTTCTTC.

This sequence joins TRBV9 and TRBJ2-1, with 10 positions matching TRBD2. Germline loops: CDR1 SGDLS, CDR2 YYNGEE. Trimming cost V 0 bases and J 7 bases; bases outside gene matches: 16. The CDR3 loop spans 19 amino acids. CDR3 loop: CASSVVSLAGEGSGNEQFF. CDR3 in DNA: TGTGCCAGCAGCGTAGTAAGCCTAGCGGGAGAGGGGTCGGGAAATGAGCAGTTCTTC.

The CDR3: CASSLTPQYRDGYTF. In DNA, the CDR3 is TGTGCCAGCAGCTTAACACCACAATATAGGGATGGCTACACCTTC. The rearrangement links TRBV7-3 to TRBJ1-2; no reliable D call. Trimming cost V 0 bases and J 6 bases, with 14 bases left between them. From germline, CDR1 is SGHTA and CDR2 FQGTGA. The CDR3 is 15 amino acids.

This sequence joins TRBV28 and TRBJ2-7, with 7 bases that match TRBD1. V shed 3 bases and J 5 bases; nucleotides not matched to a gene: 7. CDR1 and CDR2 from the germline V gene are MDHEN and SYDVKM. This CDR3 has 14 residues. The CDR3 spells CASSLPDREHEQYF. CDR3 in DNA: TGTGCCAGCAGTTTGCCCGACAGGGAACACGAGCAGTACTTC.

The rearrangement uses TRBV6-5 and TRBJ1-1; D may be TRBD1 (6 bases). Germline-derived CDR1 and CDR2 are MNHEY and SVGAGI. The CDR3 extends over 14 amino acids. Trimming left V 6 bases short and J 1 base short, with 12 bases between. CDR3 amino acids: CASSRGGGNTEAFF. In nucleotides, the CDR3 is TGTGCCAGCAGCCGAGGGGGAGGGAACACTGAAGCTTTCTTT.

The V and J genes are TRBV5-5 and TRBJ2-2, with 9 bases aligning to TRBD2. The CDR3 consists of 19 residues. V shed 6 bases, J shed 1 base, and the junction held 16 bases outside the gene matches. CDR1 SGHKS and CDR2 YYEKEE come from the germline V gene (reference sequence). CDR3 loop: CASTTGGLAVNQNTGELFF. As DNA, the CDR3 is TGTGCCAGCACGACGGGGGGACTAGCAGTCAACCAGAACACCGGGGAGCTGTTTTTT.

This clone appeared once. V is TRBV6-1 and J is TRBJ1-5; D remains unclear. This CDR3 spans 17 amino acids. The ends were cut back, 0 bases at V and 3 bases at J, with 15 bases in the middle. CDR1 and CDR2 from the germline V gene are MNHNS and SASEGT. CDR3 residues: CASSEAPRRRLNQPQHF. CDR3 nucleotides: TGTGCCAGCAGTGAAGCCCCCCGGAGGCGACTCAATCAGCCCCAGCATTTT.